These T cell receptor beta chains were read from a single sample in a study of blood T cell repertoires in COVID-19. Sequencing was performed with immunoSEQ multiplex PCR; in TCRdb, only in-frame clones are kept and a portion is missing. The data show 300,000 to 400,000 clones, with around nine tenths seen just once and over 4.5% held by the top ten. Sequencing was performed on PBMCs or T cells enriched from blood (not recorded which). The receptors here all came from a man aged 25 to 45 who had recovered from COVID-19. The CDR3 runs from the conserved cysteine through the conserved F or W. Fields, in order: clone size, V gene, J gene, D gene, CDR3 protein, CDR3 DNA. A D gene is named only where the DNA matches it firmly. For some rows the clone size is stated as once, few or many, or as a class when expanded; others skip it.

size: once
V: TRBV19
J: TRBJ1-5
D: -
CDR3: CASSVWQVGQPQHF
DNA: TGTGCCAGTAGTGTTTGGCAGGTCGGTCAGCCCCAGCATTTT

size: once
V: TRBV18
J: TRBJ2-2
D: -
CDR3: CASSRRGGGGTGELFF
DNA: TGTGCCAGCTCACGCCGGGGTGGGGGAGGCACCGGGGAGCTGTTTTTT

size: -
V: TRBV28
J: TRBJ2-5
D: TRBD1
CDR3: CASSSGTGGGVAQYF
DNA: TGTGCCAGCAGTTCCGGGACAGGGGGAGGGGTGGCCCAGTACTTC

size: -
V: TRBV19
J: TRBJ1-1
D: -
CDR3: CASSTIGQRNTEAFF
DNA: TGTGCCAGTAGTACTATCGGACAGAGGAACACTGAAGCTTTCTTT

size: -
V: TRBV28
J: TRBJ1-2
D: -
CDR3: CASTKAGMHGYTF
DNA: TGTGCCAGCACCAAAGCGGGGATGCATGGCTACACCTTC

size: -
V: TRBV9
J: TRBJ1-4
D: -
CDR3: CASSGTIGGEKLFF
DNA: TGTGCCAGCAGCGGGACCATCGGGGGAGAAAAACTGTTTTTT

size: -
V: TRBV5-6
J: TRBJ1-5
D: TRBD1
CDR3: CASSLLDRGYNQPQHF
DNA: TGTGCCAGCAGCCTACTTGACAGGGGGTACAATCAGCCCCAGCATTTT

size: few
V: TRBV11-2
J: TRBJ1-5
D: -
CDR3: CASSLDGRPQHF
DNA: TGTGCCAGCAGCTTAGACGGGAGGCCCCAGCATTTT

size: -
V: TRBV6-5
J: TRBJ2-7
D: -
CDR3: CASSNQGGYEQYF
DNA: TGTGCCAGCAGTAATCAGGGGGGCTACGAGCAGTACTTC

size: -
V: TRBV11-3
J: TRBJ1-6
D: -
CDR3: CASSETGYNSPLHF
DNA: TGTGCCAGCAGCGAGACGGGGTATAATTCACCCCTCCACTTT

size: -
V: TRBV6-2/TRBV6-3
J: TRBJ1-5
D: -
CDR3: CASSFNRVHQPQHF
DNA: TGTGCCAGCAGTTTCAACAGGGTCCATCAGCCCCAGCATTTT

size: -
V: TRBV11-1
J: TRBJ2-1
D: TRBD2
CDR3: CASSSTSGAFNEQFF
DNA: TGTGCCAGCAGCTCTACTAGCGGGGCTTTCAATGAGCAGTTCTTC

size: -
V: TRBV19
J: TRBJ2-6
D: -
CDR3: CASSSGQLSGANVLTF
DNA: TGTGCCAGTAGTTCAGGACAGCTCTCTGGGGCCAACGTCCTGACTTTC

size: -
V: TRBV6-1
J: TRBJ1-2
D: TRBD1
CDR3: CASSERGRGIYGYTF
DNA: TGTGCCAGCAGTGAACGGGGCAGGGGGATCTATGGCTACACCTTC

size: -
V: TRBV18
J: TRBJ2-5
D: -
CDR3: CASSPPPGFETQYF
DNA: TGTGCCAGCTCACCACCTCCAGGGTTTGAGACCCAGTACTTC

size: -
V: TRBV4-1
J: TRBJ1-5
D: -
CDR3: CASGGALQPQHF
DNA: TGCGCTAGCGGGGGGGCCCTTCAGCCCCAGCATTTT

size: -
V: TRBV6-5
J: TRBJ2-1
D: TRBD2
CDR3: CASSGSARNEQFF
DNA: TGTGCCAGTAGCGGGAGTGCAAGGAATGAGCAGTTCTTC

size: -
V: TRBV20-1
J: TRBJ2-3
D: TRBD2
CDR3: CSARLADTQYF
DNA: TGCAGTGCTCGACTAGCGGATACGCAGTATTTT

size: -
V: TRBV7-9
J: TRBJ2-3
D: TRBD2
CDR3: CASSSRTSGGIDTQYF
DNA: TGTGCCAGCAGCTCCCGGACTAGCGGGGGGATAGATACGCAGTATTTT

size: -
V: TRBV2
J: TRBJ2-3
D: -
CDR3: CASSEAAGRTDTQYF
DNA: TGTGCCAGCAGTGAGGCGGCAGGGCGCACAGATACGCAGTATTTT

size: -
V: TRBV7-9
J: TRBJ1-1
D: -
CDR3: CASRPLGGAQVEAFF
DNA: TGTGCCAGCAGGCCACTAGGGGGGGCTCAGGTCGAAGCTTTCTTT

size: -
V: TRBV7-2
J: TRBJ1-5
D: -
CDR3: CASSLVSQNQPQHF
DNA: TGTGCCAGCAGCTTAGTATCCCAGAATCAGCCCCAGCATTTT

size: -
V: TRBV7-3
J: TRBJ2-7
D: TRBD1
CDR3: CASSLSGDRSYEQYF
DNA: TGTGCCAGCAGCTTAAGTGGGGACAGGTCCTACGAGCAGTACTTC

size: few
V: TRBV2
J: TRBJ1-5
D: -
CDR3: CASRGQGNQPQHF
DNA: TGTGCCAGCAGGGGACAAGGCAATCAGCCCCAGCATTTT

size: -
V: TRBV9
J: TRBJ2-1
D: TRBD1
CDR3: CASKGAYDEQFF
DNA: TGTGCCAGCAAGGGGGCTTATGATGAGCAGTTCTTC

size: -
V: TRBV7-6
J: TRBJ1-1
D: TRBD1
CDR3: CASSSPDRGRENTEAFF
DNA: TGTGCCAGCAGCTCTCCGGACAGGGGGCGAGAGAACACTGAAGCTTTCTTT

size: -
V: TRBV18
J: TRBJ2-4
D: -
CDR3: CASSLYGLAKNIQYF
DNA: TGTGCCAGCTCACTGTATGGACTAGCCAAAAACATTCAGTACTTC

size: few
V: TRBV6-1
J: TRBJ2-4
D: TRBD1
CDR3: CASSQASGTGGNIQYF
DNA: TGTGCCAGCAGTCAAGCTTCCGGGACAGGGGGAAACATTCAGTACTTC

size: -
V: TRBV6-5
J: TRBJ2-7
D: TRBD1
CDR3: CASSYGQGAYEQYF
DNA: TGTGCCAGCAGTTACGGACAGGGGGCCTACGAGCAGTACTTC

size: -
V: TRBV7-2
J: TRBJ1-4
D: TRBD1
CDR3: CASSRGQGIGANEKLFF
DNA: TGTGCCAGCAGCCGGGGACAGGGGATCGGAGCTAATGAAAAACTGTTTTTT

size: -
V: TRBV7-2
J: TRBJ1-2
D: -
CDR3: CASSLEETEINYGYTF
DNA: TGTGCCAGCAGCTTAGAAGAGACAGAAATTAACTATGGCTACACCTTC

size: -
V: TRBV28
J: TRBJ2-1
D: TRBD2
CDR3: CASSPLLAGFYNEQFF
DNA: TGTGCCAGCAGTCCCCTACTAGCGGGGTTCTACAATGAGCAGTTCTTC

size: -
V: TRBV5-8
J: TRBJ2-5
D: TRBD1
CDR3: CASRRTGWELGETQYF
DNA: TGTGCCAGCAGGAGGACAGGGTGGGAGTTGGGGGAGACCCAGTACTTC

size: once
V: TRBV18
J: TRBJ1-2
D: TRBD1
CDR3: CASSETGNYGYTF
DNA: TGTGCCAGCTCTGAGACAGGGAACTATGGCTACACCTTC

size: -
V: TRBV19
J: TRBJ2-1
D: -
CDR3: CASSTTSAYNEQFF
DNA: TGTGCCAGTAGTACCACATCCGCCTACAATGAGCAGTTCTTC

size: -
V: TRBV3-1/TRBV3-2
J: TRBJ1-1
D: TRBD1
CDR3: CASSQETGRRAFF
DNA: TGTGCCAGCAGCCAAGAGACAGGGCGGAGAGCTTTCTTT

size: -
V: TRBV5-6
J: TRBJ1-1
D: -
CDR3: CASSKPQRGTEAFF
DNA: TGTGCCAGCAGCAAACCCCAAAGAGGCACTGAAGCTTTCTTT

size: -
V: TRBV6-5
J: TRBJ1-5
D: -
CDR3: CASTNQGGNQPQHF
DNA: TGTGCCAGCACTAATCAGGGAGGTAATCAGCCCCAGCATTTT

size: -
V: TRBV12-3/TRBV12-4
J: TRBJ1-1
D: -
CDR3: CASTTAAEAFF
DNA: TGTGCCAGCACCACTGCCGCTGAAGCTTTCTTT

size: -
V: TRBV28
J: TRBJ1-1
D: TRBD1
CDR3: CASNRGLKGTEAFF
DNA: TGTGCCAGCAACAGGGGCTTAAAAGGCACTGAAGCTTTCTTT

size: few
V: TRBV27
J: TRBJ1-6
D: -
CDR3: CASSLDRSNSPLHF
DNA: TGTGCCAGCAGTTTAGACAGGTCTAATTCACCCCTCCACTTT

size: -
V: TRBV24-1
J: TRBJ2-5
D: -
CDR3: CATSDLTGAQETQYF
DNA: TGTGCCACCAGTGATTTGACTGGGGCCCAAGAGACCCAGTACTTC